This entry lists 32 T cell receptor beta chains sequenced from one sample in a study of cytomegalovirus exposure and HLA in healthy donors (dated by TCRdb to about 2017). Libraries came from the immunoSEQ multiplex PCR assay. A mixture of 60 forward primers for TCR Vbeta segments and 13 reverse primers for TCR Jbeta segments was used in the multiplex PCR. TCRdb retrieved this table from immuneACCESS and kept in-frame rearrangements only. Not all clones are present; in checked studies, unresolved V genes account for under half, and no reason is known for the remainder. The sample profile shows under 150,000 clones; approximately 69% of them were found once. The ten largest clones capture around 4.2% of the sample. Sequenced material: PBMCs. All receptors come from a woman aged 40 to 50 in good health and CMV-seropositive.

This chain's CDR3 is CASSLLSGGAADTQYF. In nucleotides, the CDR3 is TGTGCCAGCAGCTTACTTAGCGGGGGGGCCGCAGATACGCAGTATTTT. The J gene is TRBJ2-3, the V gene TRBV7-2, with 11 bases identical to TRBD2. CDR3 size: 16 residues. CDR1 is SGHTA and CDR2 is FQGNSA in the germline V gene. J was trimmed by 4 bases and V by 2 bases; bases with no gene match: 5. Full variable domain (outside the CDR3, taken from reference TRBV7-2 and TRBJ2-3): GAGVSQSPSNKVTEKGKDVELRCDPISGHTALYWYRQSLGQGLEFLIYFQGNSAPDKSGLPSDRFSAERTGGSVSTLTIQRTQQEDSAVYLCASSLLSGGAADTQYFGPGTRLTVL.

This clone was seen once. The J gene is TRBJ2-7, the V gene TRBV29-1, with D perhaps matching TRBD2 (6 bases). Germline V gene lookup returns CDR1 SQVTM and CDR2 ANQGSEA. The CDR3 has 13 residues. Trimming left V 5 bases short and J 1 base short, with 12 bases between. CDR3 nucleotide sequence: TGCAGCGTTTCAAGGACTAATTCCTACGAGCAGTACTTC. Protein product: CSVSRTNSYEQYF.

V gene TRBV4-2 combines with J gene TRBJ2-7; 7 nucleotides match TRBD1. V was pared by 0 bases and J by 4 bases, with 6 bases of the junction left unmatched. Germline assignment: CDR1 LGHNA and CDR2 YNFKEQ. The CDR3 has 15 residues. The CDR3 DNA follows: TGTGCCAGCAGCCAAGAGGGGACAGAAGTTTACGAGCAGTACTTC. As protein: CASSQEGTEVYEQYF.

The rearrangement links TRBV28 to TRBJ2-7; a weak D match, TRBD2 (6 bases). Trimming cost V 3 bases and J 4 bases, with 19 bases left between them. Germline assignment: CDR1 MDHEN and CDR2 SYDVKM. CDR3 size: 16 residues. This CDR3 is CASSLGPVGDLYEQYF. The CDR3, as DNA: TGTGCCAGCAGTTTGGGCCCAGTGGGGGACTTATACGAGCAGTACTTC.

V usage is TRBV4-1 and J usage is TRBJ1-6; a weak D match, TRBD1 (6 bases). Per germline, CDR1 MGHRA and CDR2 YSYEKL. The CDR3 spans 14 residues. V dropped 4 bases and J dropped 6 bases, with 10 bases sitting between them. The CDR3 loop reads CASSLGQTNSPLHF. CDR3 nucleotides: TGCGCCAGCAGCCTCGGACAGACTAATTCACCCCTCCACTTT.

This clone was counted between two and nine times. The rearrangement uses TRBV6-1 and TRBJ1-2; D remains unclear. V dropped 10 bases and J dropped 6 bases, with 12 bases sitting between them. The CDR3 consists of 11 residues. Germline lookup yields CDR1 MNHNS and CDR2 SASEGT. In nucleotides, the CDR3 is TGTGCCACCCGCGTGGGCAATGGCTACACCTTC. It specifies CATRVGNGYTF.

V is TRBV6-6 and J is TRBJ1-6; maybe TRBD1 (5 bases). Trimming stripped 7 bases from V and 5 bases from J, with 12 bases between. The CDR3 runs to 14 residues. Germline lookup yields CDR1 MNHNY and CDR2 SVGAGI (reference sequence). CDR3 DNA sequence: TGTGCCAGCACCCAGGGAAGGGATAATTCACCCCTCCACTTT. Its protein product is CASTQGRDNSPLHF.

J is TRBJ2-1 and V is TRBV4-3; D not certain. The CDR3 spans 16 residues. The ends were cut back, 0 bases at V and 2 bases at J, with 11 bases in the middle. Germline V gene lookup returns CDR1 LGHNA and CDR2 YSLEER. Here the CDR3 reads CASSQDISVTYNEQFF. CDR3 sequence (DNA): TGCGCCAGCAGCCAAGATATAAGCGTCACCTACAATGAGCAGTTCTTC.

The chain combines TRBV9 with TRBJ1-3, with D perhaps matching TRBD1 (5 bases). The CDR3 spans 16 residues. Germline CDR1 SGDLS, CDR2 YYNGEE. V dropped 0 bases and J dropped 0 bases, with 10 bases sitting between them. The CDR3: CASSVGADSSGNTIYF. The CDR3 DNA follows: TGTGCCAGCAGCGTAGGCGCTGACAGCTCTGGAAACACCATATATTTT.

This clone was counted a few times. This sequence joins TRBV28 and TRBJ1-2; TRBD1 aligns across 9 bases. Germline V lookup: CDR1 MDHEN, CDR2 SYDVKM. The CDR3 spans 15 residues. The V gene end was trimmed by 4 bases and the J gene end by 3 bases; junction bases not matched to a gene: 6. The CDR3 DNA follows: TGTGCCAGCAGTTCGGACAGGGGAGGGTACTATGGCTACACCTTC. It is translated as CASSSDRGGYYGYTF.

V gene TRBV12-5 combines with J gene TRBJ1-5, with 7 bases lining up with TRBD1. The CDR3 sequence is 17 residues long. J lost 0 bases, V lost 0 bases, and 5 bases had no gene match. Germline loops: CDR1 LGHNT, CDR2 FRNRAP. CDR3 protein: CASGLVTGDVSNQPQHF. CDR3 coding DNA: TGTGCTAGTGGTTTGGTTACAGGGGACGTTAGCAATCAGCCCCAGCATTTT.

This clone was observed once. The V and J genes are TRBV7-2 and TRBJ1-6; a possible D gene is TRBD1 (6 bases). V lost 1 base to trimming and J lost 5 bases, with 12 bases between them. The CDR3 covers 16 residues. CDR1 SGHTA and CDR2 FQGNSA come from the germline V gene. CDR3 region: CASSLVRDMDNSPLHF. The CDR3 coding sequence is TGTGCCAGCAGCTTAGTTAGGGACATGGATAATTCACCCCTCCACTTT.

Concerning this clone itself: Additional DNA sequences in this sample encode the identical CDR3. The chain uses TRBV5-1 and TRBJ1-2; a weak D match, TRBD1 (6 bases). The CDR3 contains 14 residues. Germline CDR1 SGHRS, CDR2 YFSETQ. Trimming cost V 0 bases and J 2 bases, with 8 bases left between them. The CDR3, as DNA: TGCGCCAGCAGCTTGGGGACAGCAAACTATGGCTACACCTTC. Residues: CASSLGTANYGYTF.

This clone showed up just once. As DNA, the CDR3 is TGTGCCAGCAGCTCCGACTGGGAGCAAGAGACCCAGTACTTC. Residues: CASSSDWEQETQYF. The J gene is TRBJ2-5, the V gene TRBV7-2, with D possibly matching TRBD2 (5 bases). CDR1 is SGHTA and CDR2 is FQGNSA in the germline V gene. The CDR3 spans 14 residues. The germline V and J ends were trimmed by 4 bases and 2 bases, with 11 bases remaining between them.

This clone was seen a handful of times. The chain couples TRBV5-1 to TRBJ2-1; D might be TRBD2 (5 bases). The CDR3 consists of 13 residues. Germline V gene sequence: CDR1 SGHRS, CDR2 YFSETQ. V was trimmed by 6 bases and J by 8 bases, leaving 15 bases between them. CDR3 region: CASTRGSGHEQFF. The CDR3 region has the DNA TGCGCCAGCACCCGAGGGTCCGGTCATGAGCAGTTCTTC.

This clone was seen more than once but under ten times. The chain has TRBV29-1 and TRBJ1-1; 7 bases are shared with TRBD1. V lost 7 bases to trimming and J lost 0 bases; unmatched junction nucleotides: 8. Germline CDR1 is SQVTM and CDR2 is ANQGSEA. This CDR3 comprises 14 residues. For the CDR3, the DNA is TGCAGCGCTCTCAGGGGGAGTCTGAACACTGAAGCTTTCTTT. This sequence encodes CSALRGSLNTEAFF.

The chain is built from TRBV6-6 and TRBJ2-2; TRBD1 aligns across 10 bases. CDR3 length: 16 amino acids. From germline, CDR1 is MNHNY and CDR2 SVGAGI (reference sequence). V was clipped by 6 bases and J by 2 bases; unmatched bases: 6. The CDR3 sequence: CASSRQGARNTGELFF. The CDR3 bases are TGTGCCAGCAGCCGACAGGGGGCGCGAAACACCGGGGAGCTGTTTTTT.

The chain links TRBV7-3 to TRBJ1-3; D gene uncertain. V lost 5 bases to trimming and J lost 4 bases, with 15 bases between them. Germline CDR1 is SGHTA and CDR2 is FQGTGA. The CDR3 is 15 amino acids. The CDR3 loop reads CASSPRGGLGNTIYF. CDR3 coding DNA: TGTGCCAGCAGCCCCCGGGGAGGGTTAGGAAACACCATATATTTT.

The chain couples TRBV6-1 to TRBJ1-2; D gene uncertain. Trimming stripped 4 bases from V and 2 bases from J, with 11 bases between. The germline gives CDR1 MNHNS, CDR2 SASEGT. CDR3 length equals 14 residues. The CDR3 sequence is CASSGIGRNYGYTF. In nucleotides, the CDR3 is TGTGCCAGCAGTGGTATCGGGAGGAACTATGGCTACACCTTC.

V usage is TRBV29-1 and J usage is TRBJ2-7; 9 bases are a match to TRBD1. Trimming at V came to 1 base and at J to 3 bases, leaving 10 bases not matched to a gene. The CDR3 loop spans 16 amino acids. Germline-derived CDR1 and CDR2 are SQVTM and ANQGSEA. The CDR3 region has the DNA TGCAGCGTTGAAGCTACGGGACAGGGAATGTACTACGAGCAGTACTTC. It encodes CSVEATGQGMYYEQYF.

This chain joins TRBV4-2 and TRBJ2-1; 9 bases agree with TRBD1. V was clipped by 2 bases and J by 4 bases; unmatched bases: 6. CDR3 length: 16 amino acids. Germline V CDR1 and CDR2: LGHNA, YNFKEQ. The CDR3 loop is CASSQLGQGLYNEQFF. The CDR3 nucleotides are TGTGCCAGCAGCCAATTGGGACAGGGACTTTACAATGAGCAGTTCTTC.

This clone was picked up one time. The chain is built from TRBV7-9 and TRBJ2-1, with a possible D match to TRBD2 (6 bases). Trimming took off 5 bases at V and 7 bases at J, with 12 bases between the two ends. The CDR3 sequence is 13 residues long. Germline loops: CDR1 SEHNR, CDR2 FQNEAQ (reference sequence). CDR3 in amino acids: CASSPGLLNEQFF. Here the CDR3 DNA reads TGTGCCAGCAGCCCGGGACTCCTAAATGAGCAGTTCTTC.

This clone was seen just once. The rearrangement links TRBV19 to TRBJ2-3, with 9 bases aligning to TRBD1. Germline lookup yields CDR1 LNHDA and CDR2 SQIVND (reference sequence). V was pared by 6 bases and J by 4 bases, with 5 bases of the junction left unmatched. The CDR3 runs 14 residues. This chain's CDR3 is CASRPTGGPDTQYF. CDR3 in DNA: TGTGCCAGTAGACCGACAGGGGGACCAGATACGCAGTATTTT.

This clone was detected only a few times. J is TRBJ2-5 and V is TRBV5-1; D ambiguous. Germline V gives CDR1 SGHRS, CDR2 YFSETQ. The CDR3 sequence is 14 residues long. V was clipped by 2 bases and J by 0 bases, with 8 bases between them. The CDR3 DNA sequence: TGCGCCAGCAGCTTCCAGGCTGACCAAGAGACCCAGTACTTC. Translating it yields CASSFQADQETQYF.

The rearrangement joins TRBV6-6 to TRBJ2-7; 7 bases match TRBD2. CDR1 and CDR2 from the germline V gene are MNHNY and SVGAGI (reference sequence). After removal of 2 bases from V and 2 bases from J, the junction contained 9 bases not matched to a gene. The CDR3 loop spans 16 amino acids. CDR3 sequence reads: CASSYRDYLQPYEQYF. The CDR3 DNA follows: TGTGCCAGCAGTTACCGGGACTATTTACAGCCCTACGAGCAGTACTTC.

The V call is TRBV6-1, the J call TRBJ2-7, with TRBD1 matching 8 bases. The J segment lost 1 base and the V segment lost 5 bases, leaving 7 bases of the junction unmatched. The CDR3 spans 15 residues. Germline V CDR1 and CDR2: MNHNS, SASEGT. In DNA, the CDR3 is TGTGCCAGCAGTAAACCTGGGACAGGTTCCTACGAGCAGTACTTC. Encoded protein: CASSKPGTGSYEQYF.

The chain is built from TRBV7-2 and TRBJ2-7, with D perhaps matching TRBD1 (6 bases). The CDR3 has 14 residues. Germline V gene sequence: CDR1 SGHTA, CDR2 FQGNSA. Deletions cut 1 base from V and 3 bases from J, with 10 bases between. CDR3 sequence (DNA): TGTGCCAGCAGCTTAGATGGGGGCAGCTACGAGCAGTACTTC. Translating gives CASSLDGGSYEQYF.

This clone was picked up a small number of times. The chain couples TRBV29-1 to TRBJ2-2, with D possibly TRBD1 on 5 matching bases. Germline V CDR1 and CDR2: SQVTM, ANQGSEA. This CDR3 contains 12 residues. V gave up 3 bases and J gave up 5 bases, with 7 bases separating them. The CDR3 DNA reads TGCAGCGTTGAGGGGCAAACCGGGGAGCTGTTTTTT. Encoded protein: CSVEGQTGELFF.

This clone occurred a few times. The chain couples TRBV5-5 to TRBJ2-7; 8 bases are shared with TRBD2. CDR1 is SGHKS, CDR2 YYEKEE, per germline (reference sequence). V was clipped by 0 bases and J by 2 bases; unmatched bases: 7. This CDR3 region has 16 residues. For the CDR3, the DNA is TGTGCCAGCAGCTTGGGAGGAGCGGGGGTAGCCTACGAGCAGTACTTC. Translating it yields CASSLGGAGVAYEQYF. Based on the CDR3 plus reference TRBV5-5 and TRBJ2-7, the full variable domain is DAGVTQSPTHLIKTRGQQVTLRCSPISGHKSVSWYQQVLGQGPQFIFQYYEKEERGRGNFPDRFSARQFPNYSSELNVNALLLGDSALYLCASSLGGAGVAYEQYFGPGTRLTVT.

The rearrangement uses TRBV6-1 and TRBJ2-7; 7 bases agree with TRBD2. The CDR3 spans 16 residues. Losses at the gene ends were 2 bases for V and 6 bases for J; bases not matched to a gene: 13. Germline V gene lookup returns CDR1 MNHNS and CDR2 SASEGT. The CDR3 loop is CASSEPPGTTFPEQYF. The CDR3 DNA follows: TGTGCCAGCAGTGAACCTCCCGGGACTACCTTTCCCGAGCAGTACTTC.

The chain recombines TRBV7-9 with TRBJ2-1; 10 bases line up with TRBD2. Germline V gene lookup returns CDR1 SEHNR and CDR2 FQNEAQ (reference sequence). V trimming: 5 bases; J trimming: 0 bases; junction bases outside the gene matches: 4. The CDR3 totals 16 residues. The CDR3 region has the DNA TGTGCCAGCAGCCTGACTAGCGGGCCCTCCTACAATGAGCAGTTCTTC. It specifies CASSLTSGPSYNEQFF.

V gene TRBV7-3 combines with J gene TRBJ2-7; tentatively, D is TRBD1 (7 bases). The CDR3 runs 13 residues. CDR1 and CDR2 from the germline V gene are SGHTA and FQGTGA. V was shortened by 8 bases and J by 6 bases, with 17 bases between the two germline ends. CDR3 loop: CASSRQGGSEQYF. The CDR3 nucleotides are TGTGCCAGCTCCCGGCAGGGGGGCTCCGAGCAGTACTTC.